This T cell receptor beta chain was obtained from a study of identical twins. Notes on the study in general: Excess twin sharing in beta out-of-frame sequences was weaker. A cross-sectional statistical analysis, not follow-up of the same donors, supported the conclusions. Abundant cord blood beta clonotypes carried fewer insertions; memory repertoires showed none.

TCRdb fed the 5' RACE reads into MiXCR, producing one record per CDR3 protein. The table has roughly 690,000 distinct CDR3 sequences, 5.5% to 7.5% seen once. This clonotype was counted many times. What it recognizes is unknown. Deletions cut 1 base from V and 6 bases from J, with 14 bases between. The CDR3 loop spans 15 amino acids. In germline, CDR1 is MGHRA, CDR2 YSYEKL. The V and J genes are TRBV4-1 and TRBJ2-3; tentatively, D is TRBD1 (5 bases). This clonotype originated in a young man in good health. The specimen was naive T cells sorted from blood. Here the CDR3 reads CASSQVPGRVDTQYF. The CDR3 DNA follows: TGCGCCAGCAGCCAAGTCCCCGGCAGGGTGGATACGCAGTATTTT.